This T cell receptor (beta chain) emerged from a study of patients and donors after allogeneic stem cell transplantation. Deletions cut 0 bases from V and 5 bases from J, with 13 bases between. Germline V gene lookup returns CDR1 SEHNR and CDR2 FQNEAQ (reference sequence). The CDR3 consists of 16 residues. One entry per CDR3 protein results from TCRdb running MiXCR on the RT-PCR reads. The data show 190,000 or so distinct CDR3 sequences, 35% to 50% seen once. The TCR sequence derives from a human donor who was either an allogeneic HSCT recipient or a stem cell or donor lymphocyte infusion donor (not recorded which). It is not recorded whose cells these are; they may come from a transplant donor. Material: blood, either unsorted or a sorted T cell fraction (not recorded which). The chain couples TRBV7-9 to TRBJ2-2; no clear D. DNA of the CDR3: TGTGCCAGCAGCTTAGCGGTTCCGGGTGGGACCGGGGAGCTGTTTTTT. Protein product: CASSLAVPGGTGELFF.